The 19 T cell receptor beta chains below were found in one sample sequenced in a study of kidney transplant recipient with SARS-CoV-2 infection. TCRdb re-called the reads with MiXCR, one entry per CDR3 protein. The data hold approximately 240,000 distinct CDR3 sequences, with roughly 26% observed a single time. This sample comprised a blood sample, obtained at baseline and on day 111 from a kidney transplant recipient. Source of these receptors: a male patient aged 30 to 40 who had COVID-19 and was a kidney transplant recipient. Some of the T cells might come from the graft donor.

The chain couples TRBV6-1 to TRBJ2-5; TRBD2 agrees at 10 bases. J lost 7 bases, V lost 0 bases, and 8 bases had no gene match. Germline CDR1 reads MNHNS; CDR2 reads SASEGT. The CDR3 runs to 16 residues. The CDR3 spells CASSEAASGGQRTQYF. The DNA for the CDR3 is TGTGCCAGCAGTGAAGCGGCTAGCGGGGGCCAGAGGACCCAGTACTTC.

This clonotype has ten or more counts. The chain combines TRBV3-2 with TRBJ2-7; the D call TRBD1 from the table was never checked on the DNA. TRBV3-2 is given as a pseudogene. This CDR3 region has 13 residues. The CDR3 nucleotides read TGTGCCAGCAGCCAAGGGGCGTCCGGCGAGCAGTACGTC. Residues: CASSQGASGEQYV.

This clonotype was seen many times. The CDR3 sequence: CASSSWVTSRKTYGYTF. CDR3 DNA: TGCGCCAGCAGTAGTTGGGTCACTTCTAGAAAGACCTATGGCTACACCTTC. J is TRBJ1-2 and V is TRBV10-2; no reliable D call. The CDR3 is 17 residues long. Germline V gives CDR1 WSHSY, CDR2 SAAADI. V was trimmed by 5 bases and J by 4 bases, leaving 23 bases between them.

This clonotype came up many times. The CDR3 DNA follows: TGTGCCAGCAGCCAGTGGTACGGGTCGGGGGTTGGTTCACCCCTCCACTTT. Amino acids: CASSQWYGSGVGSPLHF. The chain recombines TRBV7-9 with TRBJ1-6, with a tentative D call TRBD1 (5 bases). Per the germline V gene, CDR1 is SEHNR and CDR2 is FQNEAQ (reference sequence). V lost 5 bases to trimming and J lost 9 bases, with 23 bases between them. The CDR3 totals 17 residues. Complete variable domain (other parts from reference TRBV7-9 and TRBJ1-6): DTGVSQNPRHKITKRGQNVTFRCDPISEHNRLYWYRQTLGQGPEFLTYFQNEAQLEKSRLLSDRFSAERPKGSFSTLEIQRTEQGDSAMYLCASSQWYGSGVGSPLHFGNGTRLTVT.

Regarding this clonotype: The junction differs from germline at one of its ends, possibly a read error. The chain is built from TRBV18 and TRBJ2-5; 7 bases map to TRBD2. CDR1 is KGHSH, CDR2 LQKENI, per germline. This CDR3 has 16 residues. CDR3 nucleotide sequence: TGCGCCAGCTCACTAACAAGTGGCGGGAGCCCAGAGACCCAGTACTTC. Translation: CASSLTSGGSPETQYF.

This clonotype was seen once. This sequence may be a read error, since a much larger clone differs from it by one base. The chain joins TRBV24-1 to TRBJ1-2; D is unclear. The CDR3 has 11 residues. The V gene's germline CDR1 is KGHDR and CDR2 SFDVKD. The CDR3 region has the DNA TGTGCCGCCAGTGATTTTTTCGGCTACACCTTC. Its translation is CAASDFFGYTF.

About this clonotype: At one end, the junction sequence differs from germline, possibly due to a read error. V usage is TRBV19 and J usage is TRBJ2-7, with 9 bases that match TRBD1. In germline, CDR1 is LNHDA, CDR2 SQIVND (reference sequence). This CDR3 is 14 amino acids long. As DNA, the CDR3 is TGTGCCAGTAGTCCCGGGACAGGGTCCTGCGAGCAGTACTTC. As protein: CASSPGTGSCEQYF.

This clonotype was recorded at least ten times. This chain links TRBV12-3 or TRBV12-4 with TRBJ2-7; D unresolved. The CDR3 is 13 amino acids. V lost 3 bases and J 4 bases, leaving 10 bases between the germline ends. CDR3 bases: TGTGCCAGCAGTTTTGAAAGTGGGTACGAGCAGTACTTC. This codes for CASSFESGYEQYF.

Regarding this clonotype: A much larger clone differs by one base, so this may be a read error. This chain connects TRBV3-1 to TRBJ1-2; no firm D call. Germline CDR1 reads LGHDT; CDR2 reads YNNKEL (reference sequence). The length of the CDR3 is 14 residues. CDR3 sequence reads: CTSSQPGRMGGYTF. The DNA for the CDR3 is TGTACCAGCAGCCAACCTGGGAGGATGGGAGGCTACACCTTC.

There are many counts of this clonotype. The genes are TRBV20-1 and TRBJ1-1, with D uncertain. CDR3 size: 16 residues. Germline V gene data show CDR1 as DFQATT and CDR2 as SNEGSKA (reference sequence). Trimming pared 3 bases from V and 0 bases from J, leaving 17 bases between. CDR3 sequence reads: CSASLLRPYLNTEAFF. Written as DNA, the CDR3 is TGCAGTGCTAGTTTGTTACGACCCTATCTGAACACTGAAGCTTTCTTT.

This clonotype was picked up many times. CDR3 DNA sequence: TGTGCCAGCAGTTTTTCCAGACACGAGCAGTACTTC. Residues: CASSFSRHEQYF. The chain employs TRBV28 and TRBJ2-7, with D hard to call. CDR3 length: 12 amino acids. V dropped 3 bases and J dropped 5 bases, with 8 bases sitting between them. Germline V lookup: CDR1 MDHEN, CDR2 SYDVKM. Full variable domain (rest looked up from reference TRBV28 and TRBJ2-7): DVKVTQSSRYLVKRTGEKVFLECVQDMDHENMFWYRQDPGLGLRLIYFSYDVKMKEKGDIPEGYSVSREKKERFSLILESASTNQTSMYLCASSFSRHEQYFGPGTRLTVT.

This clonotype was found many times. The rearrangement joins TRBV4-3 to TRBJ1-2; no clear D. Trimming cost V 5 bases and J 4 bases, with 23 bases left between them. CDR1 LGHNA and CDR2 YSLEER come from the germline V gene. The CDR3 has 17 amino acids. The CDR3 sequence: CASSGHQGRRKTYGYTF. The CDR3 DNA reads TGCGCCAGCAGCGGGCATCAAGGACGTCGAAAGACCTATGGCTACACCTTC.

This clonotype was seen at least ten times. The V call is TRBV7-6, the J call TRBJ1-2, with no clear D. This CDR3 spans 17 amino acids. The V and J ends lost 5 bases and 4 bases respectively, with 23 bases between them. Germline V gene sequence: CDR1 SGHVS, CDR2 FNYEAQ. The CDR3 is CASSVWVESRKTYGYTF. The CDR3 DNA is TGTGCCAGCAGCGTATGGGTTGAATCTCGAAAGACCTATGGCTACACCTTC.

V gene TRBV4-1 combines with J gene TRBJ2-1, with 10 bases aligning to TRBD2. V shed 2 bases and J 7 bases; nucleotides not matched to a gene: 5. The CDR3 has 15 residues. From germline, CDR1 is MGHRA and CDR2 YSYEKL. The CDR3 loop reads CASSQNTSGINEQFF. Written as DNA, the CDR3 is TGCGCCAGCAGCCAAAATACTAGCGGGATAAATGAGCAGTTCTTC.

This clonotype was picked up many times. The gene calls are TRBV6-6 and TRBJ1-2; maybe TRBD1 (6 bases). The V end lost 6 bases, the J end lost 2 bases, and 16 bases lay between the germline ends. Germline CDR1 reads MNHNY; CDR2 reads SVGAGI (reference sequence). The CDR3 contains 15 residues. In DNA, the CDR3 is TGTGCCAGCAGCTCCCGGGACACCGGAAACTATGGCTACACCTTC. This translates into CASSSRDTGNYGYTF.

This clonotype was recorded at least ten times. The V and J genes are TRBV10-3 and TRBJ1-4; no clear D. Germline V CDR1 and CDR2: ENHRY, SYGVKD. V shed 0 bases and J shed 0 bases, with 8 bases lying between them. This CDR3 is 16 amino acids long. The CDR3 DNA sequence: TGTGCCATCAGTGAGTCTAAGGCTGCAACTAATGAAAAACTGTTTTTT. Its translation is CAISESKAATNEKLFF.

Notes on this clonotype: A read error is possible here, since a much larger clone lies one base away. The gene calls are TRBV20-1 and TRBJ2-6, with D maybe TRBD1 (6 bases). The germline V gene encodes CDR1 DFQATT and CDR2 SNEGSKA (reference sequence). The CDR3 spans 15 residues. The CDR3 nucleotides read TGCAGTGCTACTTCAGGGGTCTCTGGGGCCAGCGTCCTGACTTTC. As protein: CSATSGVSGASVLTF.

This clonotype was seen at least ten times. The chain has TRBV7-4 and TRBJ1-2; unclear D gene. The CDR3 covers 17 residues. Per the germline V gene, CDR1 is SGHVT and CDR2 is SQSDAQ. The ends were cut back, 5 bases at V and 4 bases at J, with 23 bases in the middle. The CDR3 protein is CASSLSDSARKTYGYTF. CDR3 nucleotide sequence: TGTGCCAGCAGCCTATCTGATTCAGCTCGAAAGACCTATGGCTACACCTTC. The variable domain in full, completed from reference TRBV7-4 and TRBJ1-2, reads GAGVSQSPRYKVAKRGRDVALRCDSISGHVTLYWYRQTLGQGSEVLTYSQSDAQRDKSGRPSGRFSAERPERSVSTLKIQRTEQGDSAVYLCASSLSDSARKTYGYTFGSGTRLTVV.

Points on this clonotype: A much more abundant neighbour one base away suggests this may be a read error. V and J are TRBV10-1 and TRBJ2-7, with 13 bases aligning to TRBD2. Germline values: CDR1 WNHNN, CDR2 SYGVQD (reference sequence). This CDR3 is built from 15 residues. The CDR3, as DNA: TGCGCCAGCAGTCCGGGACTAGCGGGATCGCACGAGCAGCACTTC. It specifies CASSPGLAGSHEQHF.